A selection of T cell receptor beta chains follows, all from one sample in a study of T cells in Graves' hyperthyroidism and ophthalmopathy. TCRdb reanalysed the multiplex PCR reads using MiXCR and keeps one entry per CDR3 protein. The sample lists about 560,000 distinct CDR3 sequences, about 15% occurring once. The sample comprised blood. Source of these receptors: a woman between 40 and 55 years old with Graves' hyperthyroidism. The CDR3 runs from the conserved cysteine through the conserved F or W. A D gene is named only where the DNA matches it firmly. Clone size, where shown, is once, few, many, or a class for clones that have expanded.

CDR3 protein	CDR3 DNA	V gene	D gene	J gene	clone size
CASKLQADQETQYF	TGTGCCAGCAAACTCCAGGCGGACCAGGAGACCCAGTACTTC	TRBV12-3/TRBV12-4	.	TRBJ2-5	many
CASSEPGQGDHEQYF	TGTGCCAGCAGTGAACCGGGACAGGGGGACCACGAGCAGTACTTC	TRBV25-1	TRBD1	TRBJ2-7	.
CASSLRTGSYGYTF	TGTGCCAGCAGTTTGCGGACAGGATCCTATGGCTACACCTTC	TRBV28	TRBD1	TRBJ1-2	many
CASSDDRGTQETQYF	TGTGCCAGCAGTGATGACAGGGGAACACAAGAGACCCAGTACTTC	TRBV2	TRBD1	TRBJ2-5	many
CASSQGTGGIEAFF	TGTGCCAGCAGCCAAGGAACAGGGGGCATCGAAGCTTTCTTT	TRBV14	TRBD1	TRBJ1-1	few
CASSEGQFNQPQHF	TGTGCCAGCAGTGAAGGACAGTTCAATCAGCCCCAGCATTTT	TRBV2	.	TRBJ1-5	many
CSVRGAYEAFF	TGCAGTGTGAGGGGGGCGTATGAAGCTTTCTTT	TRBV20-1	.	TRBJ1-1	few
CASSVASGGLQETQYF	TGTGCCAGCAGCGTGGCTAGCGGAGGACTTCAAGAGACCCAGTACTTC	TRBV9	TRBD2	TRBJ2-5	few
CASSLESTSGYEQYF	TGTGCCAGCAGCTTAGAAAGCACTAGCGGCTACGAGCAGTACTTC	TRBV11-2	TRBD2	TRBJ2-7	many
CASSLEGQGDLYGYTF	TGCGCCAGCAGCTTGGAAGGACAGGGGGATCTCTATGGCTACACCTTC	TRBV5-1	TRBD1	TRBJ1-2	once
CASSRLAPNTGELFF	TGTGCCAGCAGCCGACTAGCGCCGAACACCGGGGAGCTGTTTTTT	TRBV7-9	TRBD2	TRBJ2-2	many
CASSSRAGDTEAFF	TGTGCCAGCAGCTCTAGGGCGGGAGACACTGAAGCTTTCTTT	TRBV7-6	.	TRBJ1-1	many
CASSFAGRDWETQYF	TGTGCCAGCAGTTTCGCCGGGAGGGATTGGGAGACCCAGTACTTC	TRBV12-3/TRBV12-4	TRBD2	TRBJ2-5	many
CASSFGLAEYNEQFF	TGTGCCAGCAGCTTCGGACTAGCGGAATACAATGAGCAGTTCTTC	TRBV13	TRBD2	TRBJ2-1	.
CASTRDDPYEQYF	TGTGCCAGCACCAGGGACGACCCCTACGAGCAGTACTTC	TRBV6-1	.	TRBJ2-7	many
CASSALQGEYEQYF	TGTGCCAGCAGTGCTTTACAGGGGGAATACGAGCAGTACTTC	TRBV2	TRBD1	TRBJ2-7	.
CSVTVYNEQFF	TGCAGCGTCACAGTGTACAATGAGCAGTTCTTC	TRBV29-1	.	TRBJ2-1	.
CSARDLGGTATYEQYF	TGCAGTGCTAGAGATTTAGGGGGGACAGCCACCTACGAGCAGTACTTC	TRBV20-1	.	TRBJ2-7	.
CASSPGLAKNIQYF	TGTGCCAGCAGTCCCGGACTAGCCAAAAACATTCAGTACTTC	TRBV28	.	TRBJ2-4	many
CASSYRRIKGNTEAFF	TGTGCCAGCAGTTATAGGCGGATTAAAGGAAACACTGAAGCTTTCTTT	TRBV6-5	.	TRBJ1-1	many
CASSVAEGREVEQYF	TGTGCCAGCAGCGTAGCGGAAGGCAGGGAGGTCGAGCAGTACTTC	TRBV9	.	TRBJ2-7	few
CASNWGQGFNQPQHF	TGTGCCAGCAACTGGGGACAGGGATTCAATCAGCCCCAGCATTTT	TRBV2	TRBD1	TRBJ1-5	many
CASSLVPGTSGGSLQFF	TGCGCCAGCAGCTTAGTACCCGGGACTAGCGGGGGAAGTCTTCAGTTCTTC	TRBV5-1	TRBD2	TRBJ2-1	many
CASSSGTGGGWAEAFF	TGCGCCAGCAGCTCCGGGACAGGGGGCGGTTGGGCTGAAGCTTTCTTT	TRBV5-1	TRBD1	TRBJ1-1	many
CASSLDRGATNEKLFF	TGTGCCAGCAGTTTGGACAGGGGAGCAACTAATGAAAAACTGTTTTTT	TRBV12-3/TRBV12-4	TRBD1	TRBJ1-4	.
CASQLQGNTGELFF	TGTGCCAGCCAACTACAGGGAAACACCGGGGAGCTGTTTTTT	TRBV28	.	TRBJ2-2	.
CASSQEWGQKTQETQYF	TGTGCCAGCAGCCAAGAGTGGGGACAGAAGACACAAGAGACCCAGTACTTC	TRBV4-2	TRBD1	TRBJ2-5	few
CASSIGINNYEQYF	TGTGCCAGTAGTATCGGGATAAACAACTACGAGCAGTACTTC	TRBV19	.	TRBJ2-7	few
CASSLVEDSNQPQHF	TGTGCCAGCAGCTTAGTGGAGGATAGCAATCAGCCCCAGCATTTT	TRBV7-2	.	TRBJ1-5	few
CARGSFGPEETQYF	TGTGCCAGGGGGAGCTTCGGGCCCGAAGAGACCCAGTACTTC	TRBV19	.	TRBJ2-5	few